Presented here are 8 T cell receptor beta chains from one specimen sequenced in a study of shared clonotypes between healthy human individuals. TCRdb's table, derived via immunoSEQ multiplex PCR, lists solely in-frame clones and lacks some. The sample shows roughly 2 million clones, 95% of them seen only once. The sequenced sample consisted of naive CD4+ T cells sorted from blood. Subset indicated: CD45RA+ positively selected. These receptors originate from a man younger than 30 in good health.

Comment on this clone: The sample contains more than one DNA sequence encoding this CDR3. The genes are TRBV2 and TRBJ1-6; D is unresolved. Trimming pared 4 bases from V and 7 bases from J, leaving 5 bases between. The germline V gene encodes CDR1 SNHLY and CDR2 FYNNEI. CDR3 length: 12 residues. The CDR3 nucleotides are TGTGCCAGCAGTGGGGGAAATTCACCCCTCCACTTT. Encoded protein: CASSGGNSPLHF.

This sequence joins TRBV9 and TRBJ1-5; D is unresolved. V lost 0 bases to trimming and J lost 6 bases, with 7 bases between them. The CDR3 loop spans 13 amino acids. Germline V gene lookup returns CDR1 SGDLS and CDR2 YYNGEE. CDR3 protein: CASSVELGQPQHF. DNA for the CDR3: TGTGCCAGCAGCGTAGAACTTGGTCAGCCCCAGCATTTT.

The chain has TRBV30 and TRBJ2-3; D ambiguous. This CDR3 spans 14 amino acids. Looked up from germline, CDR1 is GTSNPN and CDR2 is SVGIG (reference sequence). V was clipped by 1 base and J by 5 bases, with 13 bases between them. The CDR3 bases are TGTGCCTGGAGTGCTCTGAGTTGGGGAGATACGCAGTATTTT. It translates to CAWSALSWGDTQYF.

This clone has just one count. The chain joins TRBV4-1 to TRBJ2-1, with 7 bases aligning to TRBD2. This CDR3 contains 16 residues. The germline V gene has CDR1 MGHRA and CDR2 YSYEKL. V trimming: 3 bases; J trimming: 3 bases; junction bases outside the gene matches: 8. CDR3 amino acids: CASSQTAGISYNEQFF. CDR3 coding DNA: TGCGCCAGCAGCCAGACAGCGGGGATCAGCTACAATGAGCAGTTCTTC.

The rearrangement links TRBV15 to TRBJ2-7; TRBD2 matches 7 bases. Per the germline V gene, CDR1 is LNHNV and CDR2 is YYDKDF (reference sequence). The CDR3 loop spans 15 amino acids. V lost 1 base and J lost 0; bases outside the gene matches: 3. The CDR3 spells CATSRGGSSSYEQYF. As DNA, the CDR3 is TGTGCCACCAGCAGAGGCGGGAGTAGCTCCTACGAGCAGTACTTC.

The chain is built from TRBV6-6 and TRBJ2-3; D call uncertain. The CDR3 length is 15 residues. Germline CDR1 MNHNY, CDR2 SVGAGI (reference sequence). The germline V and J ends were trimmed by 6 bases and 0 bases, with 13 bases remaining between them. The CDR3 DNA sequence: TGTGCCAGCAGCCCCCCCGACAAGAGCACAGATACGCAGTATTTT. This codes for CASSPPDKSTDTQYF.

The rearrangement links TRBV7-2 to TRBJ2-1, with TRBD2 matching 8 bases. V lost 5 bases to trimming and J lost 9 bases; unmatched junction nucleotides: 9. The germline gives CDR1 SGHTA, CDR2 FQGNSA. The CDR3 has 14 amino acids. As DNA, the CDR3 is TGTGCCAGCAGCCCCAGTAGCGGGACGGCTGAGCAGTTCTTC. Translating it yields CASSPSSGTAEQFF.

There are a few counts of this clone. The rearrangement links TRBV19 to TRBJ1-5; D is ambiguous. CDR1 is LNHDA, CDR2 SQIVND, per germline (reference sequence). CDR3 length equals 13 residues. Trimming took 0 bases from V and 10 from J, leaving 10 bases between them. The chain's CDR3 is CASSIERGGPQHF. As DNA, the CDR3 is TGTGCCAGTAGTATAGAGCGAGGAGGACCCCAGCATTTT.